A selection of T cell receptor beta chains follows, all from one sample in a study of OX40 agonist ivuxolimab in advanced cancers. Method: immunoSEQ multiplex PCR; TCRdb's copy keeps in-frame clones and lacks some. The sample yields some 100,000 clones, 91% seen once. The material was CD4+ or CD8+ T cells sorted from blood, obtained in a trial of the OX40 agonist ivuxolimab. The receptors were gathered from an adult with an advanced solid tumor such as melanoma, head and neck, liver or kidney cancer. Both conserved end residues are part of each CDR3. Fields, in order: D gene, J gene, V gene, clone size, CDR3 protein, CDR3 DNA. The D gene is left open where the match is weak. Size values are once, few and many counts, or a class for expanded clones, and some rows have none.

>TRBD1|TRBJ2-7|TRBV7-6|-
CASSADRAEQYF
TGTGCCAGCAGCGCTGACAGGGCCGAGCAGTACTTC
>TRBD2|TRBJ2-1|TRBV4-1|once
CASSQAGLAGANEQFF
TGCGCCAGCAGCCAGGCGGGACTAGCGGGAGCGAATGAGCAGTTCTTC
>TRBD1|TRBJ1-4|TRBV28|once
CASSDPAGTGMSYEKLFF
TGTGCCAGCAGTGATCCCGCCGGGACAGGGATGTCGTATGAAAAACTGTTTTTT
>TRBD2|TRBJ2-1|TRBV4-2|-
CASSQELAGAAQFF
TGTGCCAGCAGCCAAGAACTAGCGGGAGCGGCGCAGTTCTTC
>-|TRBJ2-2|TRBV15|-
CATSRVGELFF
TGTGCCACCAGCAGAGTAGGGGAGCTGTTTTTT
>-|TRBJ1-4|TRBV5-6|-
CASSSTRFRSNEKLFF
TGTGCCAGCAGCTCGACCAGGTTCCGGTCTAATGAAAAACTGTTTTTT
>-|TRBJ2-7|TRBV6-5|-
CASTGGVEYEQYF
TGTGCCAGCACTGGAGGGGTTGAATACGAGCAGTACTTC
>-|TRBJ1-1|TRBV29-1|-
CSVCKGGRGTEAFF
TGCAGCGTTTGCAAGGGGGGGCGCGGGACTGAAGCTTTCTTT
>-|TRBJ2-7|TRBV4-3|-
CASSQVGRVTEQYF
TGCGCCAGCAGCCAAGTCGGCAGGGTTACCGAGCAGTACTTC
>-|TRBJ1-2|TRBV4-1|-
CASSQEEAGAYGYTF
TGCGCCAGCAGCCAAGAAGAGGCAGGGGCCTATGGCTACACCTTC
>-|TRBJ2-1|TRBV7-9|few
CASSSRLEADNEQFF
TGTGCCAGCAGCTCCCGACTTGAAGCTGACAACGAGCAGTTCTTC
>TRBD1|TRBJ1-3|TRBV2|-
CASSFRGSTPIYF
TGTGCCAGCAGTTTCAGGGGGTCCACTCCCATATATTTT
>-|TRBJ2-3|TRBV5-1|-
CASSRRGLPTDTQYF
TGCGCCAGCAGCCGACGGGGACTCCCCACAGATACGCAGTATTTT
>TRBD2|TRBJ2-1|TRBV7-8|-
CASSRSGTSYNEQFF
TGTGCCAGCAGCCGCAGCGGGACCTCCTACAATGAGCAGTTCTTC
>-|TRBJ2-2|TRBV7-3|-
CASSQRGAGNTGELFF
TGTGCCAGCAGCCAAAGGGGCGCTGGGAACACCGGGGAGCTGTTTTTT
>-|TRBJ2-7|TRBV19|-
CASRPTGGGNEQYF
TGTGCCAGTAGACCTACAGGGGGGGGAAACGAGCAGTACTTC
>-|TRBJ2-7|TRBV11-2|once
CASSLDLAHASEQYF
TGTGCCAGCAGCTTAGATCTGGCGCACGCTAGCGAGCAGTACTTC
>-|TRBJ2-1|TRBV6-6|-
CASSYDGNEQFF
TGTGCCAGCAGCTACGACGGGAATGAGCAGTTCTTC
>-|TRBJ2-2|TRBV6-6|-
CASSRDGRAGELFF
TGTGCCAGCAGCCGAGACGGACGGGCCGGGGAGCTGTTTTTT
>-|TRBJ2-3|TRBV5-6|-
CASSLTWASTDTQYF
TGTGCCAGCAGCTTGACCTGGGCTAGCACAGATACGCAGTATTTT
>-|TRBJ1-2|TRBV6-5|-
CASTDSSLGYTF
TGTGCCAGCACCGACAGCTCCTTAGGCTACACCTTC
>TRBD1|TRBJ2-6|TRBV19|-
CASSISHRGLAGANVLTF
TGTGCCAGTAGTATTTCGCACAGGGGGCTCGCGGGGGCCAACGTCCTGACTTTC
>-|TRBJ2-3|TRBV4-1|-
CASSQVELLTQYF
TGCGCCAGCAGCCAAGTAGAGTTACTTACGCAGTATTTT
>TRBD2|TRBJ2-7|TRBV9|few
CASSVGSGRGGYEQYF
TGTGCCAGCAGCGTAGGCAGCGGGAGGGGCGGCTACGAGCAGTACTTC
>-|TRBJ1-1|TRBV28|-
CASRLPGSHTEAFF
TGTGCCAGCAGACTGCCTGGGAGCCACACTGAAGCTTTCTTT
>TRBD1|TRBJ1-5|TRBV18|once
CASSQSDRIKSQHF
TGTGCCAGCTCACAATCGGACAGGATCAAGTCCCAGCATTTT
>TRBD2|TRBJ2-4|TRBV2|-
CASSSETSGKNIQYF
TGTGCCAGCAGCTCCGAGACTAGCGGCAAAAACATTCAGTACTTC
>-|TRBJ2-3|TRBV9|-
CASSVGRRTDTQYF
TGTGCCAGCAGCGTAGGCCGGAGAACAGATACGCAGTATTTT
>-|TRBJ1-1|TRBV11-3|-
CASSLEGRNTEAFF
TGTGCCAGCAGCTTAGAAGGGAGGAACACTGAAGCTTTCTTT
>-|TRBJ1-5|TRBV6-5|-
CASSQTRSGNQPQHF
TGTGCCAGCAGCCAAACCCGGAGCGGCAATCAGCCCCAGCATTTT
>-|TRBJ1-2|TRBV29-1|-
CSVDRMALRRDYGYTF
TGCAGCGTCGACAGAATGGCCCTCCGGAGGGACTATGGCTACACCTTC
>TRBD2|TRBJ2-2|TRBV7-3|-
CASSLGVSGRDTGELFF
TGTGCCAGCAGCTTAGGTGTTAGCGGGAGGGACACCGGGGAGCTGTTTTTT
>-|TRBJ2-7|TRBV11-3|-
CASSLVGSYYEQYF
TGTGCCAGCAGCTTAGTGGGCAGCTACTACGAGCAGTACTTC
>-|TRBJ2-1|TRBV25-1|-
CASTGGRQTQQFF
TGTGCCAGCACTGGGGGTAGGCAGACCCAGCAGTTCTTC
>-|TRBJ1-2|TRBV30|-
CAWSPRQYHYTF
TGTGCCTGGTCCCCCCGACAGTATCACTACACCTTC
>TRBD1|TRBJ1-2|TRBV5-4|-
CASSGGTGFGYTF
TGTGCCAGCAGCGGCGGGACAGGGTTTGGCTACACCTTC
>TRBD1|TRBJ2-2|TRBV19|-
CARSALGQLNTGELFF
TGTGCCAGATCGGCCCTGGGACAGCTGAACACCGGGGAGCTGTTTTTT
>TRBD1|TRBJ1-5|TRBV28|-
CASRPDRDSSNQPQHF
TGTGCCAGCCGACCGGACAGGGACTCGAGCAATCAGCCCCAGCATTTT
>-|TRBJ2-7|TRBV11-3|-
CASSGMEEQYF
TGTGCCAGCAGCGGGATGGAGGAGCAGTACTTC
>-|TRBJ1-4|TRBV19|-
CASRKLGGSSTNEKLFF
TGTGCCAGTAGAAAATTAGGAGGGTCCTCAACTAATGAAAAACTGTTTTTT
>-|TRBJ2-1|TRBV15|-
CATSRDKGSGEFF
TGTGCCACCAGCAGAGATAAGGGAAGCGGAGAGTTCTTC
>-|TRBJ2-7|TRBV28|-
CASSLQGSSYEQYF
TGTGCCAGCAGTTTGCAGGGCAGCTCCTACGAGCAGTACTTC
>TRBD2|TRBJ2-7|TRBV5-6|-
CASRRSGSYEQYF
TGTGCCAGCAGAAGGAGCGGGAGCTACGAGCAGTACTTC